These 10 T cell receptor beta chains originate from one sample sequenced in a study of T cells in Graves' hyperthyroidism and ophthalmopathy. Amplification targeted TCR beta CDR3 regions from RNA transcripts. In the first-round RT-PCR of the TCR CDR3, the HTBI primer set was used. TCRdb independently ran MiXCR on the multiplex PCR reads; one entry per CDR3 protein. The sample has hundreds of thousands of distinct CDR3 sequences, around 15% seen once; the top ten hold over 10%. Specimen: blood. These receptors were obtained from a man between 18 and 35 years old with Graves' ophthalmopathy.

This clonotype was seen only a few times. The chain links TRBV29-1 to TRBJ2-7, with TRBD2 as a possible D gene (6 bases). Trimming took 4 bases from V and 6 from J, leaving 7 bases between them. The CDR3 spans 10 residues. Germline CDR1 SQVTM, CDR2 ANQGSEA. CDR3 sequence (DNA): TGCAGCGTTGGGGACTGCGAGCAGTACTTC. Its translation is CSVGDCEQYF.

This clonotype was observed at least ten times. This chain uses TRBV6-1 with TRBJ2-7, with D perhaps TRBD2 (6 bases). The CDR3 runs to 14 residues. V shed 5 bases and J shed 3 bases, with 14 bases lying between them. Per the germline V gene, CDR1 is MNHNS and CDR2 is SASEGT. CDR3 coding DNA: TGTGCCAGCAGTTACGGCGGGGTTCGCTACGAGCAGTACTTC. It translates to CASSYGGVRYEQYF.

This clonotype was seen at least ten times. V usage is TRBV2 and J usage is TRBJ1-5; D gene uncertain. Germline V gene lookup returns CDR1 SNHLY and CDR2 FYNNEI. This CDR3 is built from 13 residues. V shed 0 bases and J shed 5 bases, with 5 bases lying between them. DNA of the CDR3: TGTGCCAGCAGTGAAGCGGGTTATCAGCCCCAGCATTTT. This sequence encodes CASSEAGYQPQHF.

This clonotype came up many times. The V and J genes are TRBV29-1 and TRBJ2-1, with 9 bases that match TRBD2. Trimming removed 6 bases from V and 0 bases from J; junction bases left unmatched: 12. The CDR3 length is 17 residues. Germline CDR1 reads SQVTM; CDR2 reads ANQGSEA. CDR3 coding DNA: TGCAGCGTCCCCGGGGCTAGCGGGAATAGCTCCTACAATGAGCAGTTCTTC. Translated: CSVPGASGNSSYNEQFF.

This clonotype was seen ten or more times. The V call is TRBV27, the J call TRBJ2-7; 7 bases agree with TRBD2. The trim removed 7 bases at V and 3 bases at J, leaving 3 bases unmatched. This CDR3 is 12 amino acids long. CDR1 is MNHEY, CDR2 SMNVEV, per germline (reference sequence). CDR3 loop: CASIGRGYEQYF. CDR3 in DNA: TGTGCCAGCATAGGGAGGGGCTACGAGCAGTACTTC.

The chain is built from TRBV11-1 and TRBJ2-1; TRBD1 matches 7 bases. CDR3 size: 16 residues. J was trimmed by 0 bases and V by 5 bases; bases with no gene match: 7. From germline, CDR1 is SGHAT and CDR2 FQDESV (reference sequence). The CDR3 here is CASSKETGSSYNEQFF. The CDR3 coding sequence is TGTGCCAGCAGCAAAGAGACAGGGAGCTCCTACAATGAGCAGTTCTTC.

This clonotype was detected ten times or more. This rearrangement joins TRBV30 to TRBJ2-1, with D possibly being TRBD2 (5 bases). The germline V gene encodes CDR1 GTSNPN and CDR2 SVGIG (reference sequence). The CDR3 sequence is 15 residues long. V was pared by 1 base and J by 2 bases, with 12 bases between. CDR3: CAWSGGIAAYNEQFF. In nucleotides, the CDR3 is TGTGCCTGGAGTGGAGGGATAGCAGCCTACAATGAGCAGTTCTTC.

This rearrangement joins TRBV15 to TRBJ2-2, with 7 bases aligning to TRBD1. The germline gives CDR1 LNHNV, CDR2 YYDKDF (reference sequence). The CDR3 runs to 15 residues. The V gene end was trimmed by 2 bases and the J gene end by 1 base; junction bases not matched to a gene: 1. The CDR3 loop is CATSRRTGNTGELFF. The CDR3 region has the DNA TGTGCCACCAGCAGAAGGACAGGGAACACCGGGGAGCTGTTTTTT.

This chain joins TRBV11-3 and TRBJ2-1; 10 bases agree with TRBD2. The CDR3 contains 14 residues. Looked up from germline, CDR1 is SGHNT and CDR2 is YENEEA. V dropped 8 bases and J dropped 10; count of bases not matched to a gene: 11. CDR3 in DNA: TGTGCCAGCGGAGAGCGGGGGGGCCTCGGGGAGCAGTTCTTC. Translated, it gives CASGERGGLGEQFF.

The rearrangement links TRBV10-1 to TRBJ1-5; D is unresolved. Trimming removed 2 bases at V and 0 bases at J, with 8 bases between. From germline, CDR1 is WNHNN and CDR2 SYGVQD (reference sequence). The CDR3 spans 15 residues. This chain's CDR3 is CASSEDMNSNQPQHF. CDR3 sequence (DNA): TGCGCCAGCAGTGAGGACATGAATAGCAATCAGCCCCAGCATTTT.